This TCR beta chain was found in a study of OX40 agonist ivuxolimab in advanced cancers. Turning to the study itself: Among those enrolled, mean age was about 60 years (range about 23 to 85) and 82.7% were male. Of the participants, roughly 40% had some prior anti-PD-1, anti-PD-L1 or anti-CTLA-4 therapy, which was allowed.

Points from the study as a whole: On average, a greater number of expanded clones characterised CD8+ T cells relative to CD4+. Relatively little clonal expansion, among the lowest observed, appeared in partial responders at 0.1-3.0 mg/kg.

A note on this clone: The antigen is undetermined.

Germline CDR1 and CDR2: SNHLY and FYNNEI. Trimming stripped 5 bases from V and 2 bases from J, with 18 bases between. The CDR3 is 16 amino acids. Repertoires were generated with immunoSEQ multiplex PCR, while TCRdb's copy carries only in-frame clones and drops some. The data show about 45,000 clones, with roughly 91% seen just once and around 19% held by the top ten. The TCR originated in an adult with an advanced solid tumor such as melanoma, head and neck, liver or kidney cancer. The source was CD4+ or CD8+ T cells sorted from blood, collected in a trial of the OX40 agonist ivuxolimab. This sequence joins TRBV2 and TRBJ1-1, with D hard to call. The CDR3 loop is CASSLGLLMANTEAFF. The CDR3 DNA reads TGTGCCAGCAGTCTGGGTCTGTTGATGGCCAACACTGAAGCTTTCTTT.